This T cell receptor (beta chain) was sequenced in a study of T cells in narcolepsy. Across the study: Donors had narcolepsy type 1 or type 2, or were healthy controls.

TCRdb's table, derived via immunoSEQ multiplex PCR, lists solely in-frame clones and lacks some. The table records 30,000 or so clones, roughly 80% of them present only once. Comments on this clone: What it recognizes is unknown.

Study observations and caveats: Autoreactive HCRT-specific and TRIB2-specific clonotypes were marked in same-patient CSF-versus-blood CD4+ comparisons. Healthy controls reportedly lacked the autoreactive clonotypes serially found in patients' blood. No autoreactive T cell clone sequences appeared in some memory CD4+ repertoires.

Germline assignment: CDR1 MNHEY and CDR2 SMNVEV (reference sequence). The CDR3 runs to 16 residues. This TCR came from a human donor in good health. Input material: memory (CD45RA-) CD4+ T cells from blood. V and J are TRBV27 and TRBJ2-5; no clear D gene. The J call may be incorrect, as the DNA end agrees better with TRBJ2-7. CDR3: CASSPPGGESSYEQYF. DNA for the CDR3: TGTGCCAGCAGTCCTCCAGGCGGAGAGAGCTCCTACGAGCAGTACTTC.